This T cell receptor (beta chain) was captured in a study of T cells after yellow fever vaccination. The overall study: SMART-Seq v4 Ultra Low Input handled preparation of low-cell-number fractions.

General study findings and limits: Among primary-vaccination clones, most reappeared after the booster, at 95% to 96% for CD4 and about 90% for CD8. Clonotypes found in both CD4 and CD8 compartments made up a small share.

As regards this clonotype: Its target is unknown. This sequence may be a read error, since a much larger clone differs from it by one base.

The CDR3 is 14 amino acids. CDR1 is MNHEY and CDR2 is SVGAGI in the germline V gene. With 5 bases clipped from V and 9 bases from J, the junction kept 10 bases outside the gene matches. A 5'RACE template-switching step, the method used to make TCR cDNA, added a universal primer site and UMIs. In TCRdb, the 5' RACE reads were re-called with MiXCR into one record per CDR3 protein. This table has about 69,000 distinct CDR3 sequences, approximately 5.9% appearing once. The chain carries TRBV6-5 and TRBJ1-2; TRBD1 matches 9 bases. The receptor's source is a man younger than 30 who received the YFV17D yellow fever vaccine. Material: CD4+ T cells sorted from PBMCs, obtained roughly 15 days after the first yellow fever vaccination. Written as DNA, the CDR3 is TGTGCCAGCAGTACTCACAGGGGGCAGGGTAGCTACACCTTC. This translates into CASSTHRGQGSYTF.